This is a list of T cell receptor beta chains from one sample in a study of human CD8 memory T cell subsets. TCRdb re-called the 5' RACE reads and shows each CDR3 protein once, DNA omitted. The data show roughly 16,000 distinct CDR3 sequences, and the top ten clones hold 5% to 6.5%. Material: CD8+ stem-like memory T cells (TSCM and TCM) sorted from PBMCs. The receptor source for this set is a human donor in good health. Each CDR3 is given with its conserved first and last residue. Each record gives: J gene, V gene, clone size, CDR3 protein. Clone sizes are given selectively: once, few, many, or a class where the clone is expanded.

j_call: TRBJ1-5; v_call: TRBV28; clone_size: NA; cdr3_aa: CASGQVSNQPQHF
j_call: TRBJ2-7; v_call: TRBV2; clone_size: NA; cdr3_aa: CASGVGQEQYF
j_call: TRBJ1-1; v_call: TRBV12-2; clone_size: NA; cdr3_aa: CASHIAWVTGWGNTEAFF
j_call: TRBJ2-2; v_call: TRBV5-1; clone_size: NA; cdr3_aa: CASSSSTDDTGELFF
j_call: TRBJ1-2; v_call: TRBV5-1; clone_size: NA; cdr3_aa: CASSLETLRDGYTF
j_call: TRBJ2-7; v_call: TRBV29-1; clone_size: NA; cdr3_aa: CSVEVGTSGYEQYF
j_call: TRBJ1-1; v_call: TRBV20-1; clone_size: NA; cdr3_aa: CSARPQGLNTEAFF
j_call: TRBJ2-7; v_call: TRBV7-6; clone_size: NA; cdr3_aa: CASSSYPGQGSYEQYF
j_call: TRBJ1-1; v_call: TRBV5-1; clone_size: NA; cdr3_aa: CASRIGNAEAFF
j_call: TRBJ2-5; v_call: TRBV5-1; clone_size: NA; cdr3_aa: CASFDTLDPETQYF
j_call: TRBJ1-1; v_call: TRBV4-3; clone_size: NA; cdr3_aa: CASSPATGNTEAFF
j_call: TRBJ2-7; v_call: TRBV9; clone_size: NA; cdr3_aa: CASSSSDGPYEQYF
j_call: TRBJ2-6; v_call: TRBV28; clone_size: NA; cdr3_aa: CASSHQGSNVLTF
j_call: TRBJ1-1; v_call: TRBV5-4; clone_size: NA; cdr3_aa: CASRSGSDTEAFF
j_call: TRBJ2-5; v_call: TRBV15; clone_size: NA; cdr3_aa: CATSEKGVTQYF
j_call: TRBJ2-7; v_call: TRBV28; clone_size: medium-sized; cdr3_aa: CASSEGLATHEQYF
j_call: TRBJ1-5; v_call: TRBV4-1; clone_size: NA; cdr3_aa: CASSHPARPDQPQHF
j_call: TRBJ1-1; v_call: TRBV7-9; clone_size: NA; cdr3_aa: CASSSTGGRTEAFF
j_call: TRBJ2-7; v_call: TRBV7-2; clone_size: NA; cdr3_aa: CASSDRTSEQYF
j_call: TRBJ2-7; v_call: TRBV20-1; clone_size: NA; cdr3_aa: CSATPGNSYEQYF
j_call: TRBJ2-3; v_call: TRBV7-9; clone_size: NA; cdr3_aa: CASSQGGVETDTQYF
j_call: TRBJ2-3; v_call: TRBV9; clone_size: NA; cdr3_aa: CASSVEGGVRADTQYF
j_call: TRBJ2-1; v_call: TRBV28; clone_size: NA; cdr3_aa: CASFRRDNEQFF
j_call: TRBJ2-5; v_call: TRBV7-9; clone_size: NA; cdr3_aa: CASSPEPGQQETQYF
j_call: TRBJ1-1; v_call: TRBV4-1; clone_size: medium-sized; cdr3_aa: CASSTPGTGVTEAFF
j_call: TRBJ2-3; v_call: TRBV12-3/TRBV12-4; clone_size: NA; cdr3_aa: CASSLREVPSTDTQYF
j_call: TRBJ2-1; v_call: TRBV20-1; clone_size: NA; cdr3_aa: CSATLLQGAAYNEQFF
j_call: TRBJ2-1; v_call: TRBV4-2; clone_size: NA; cdr3_aa: CASSQDREQFF
j_call: TRBJ1-1; v_call: TRBV4-3; clone_size: NA; cdr3_aa: CASSQDRRGKRTEAFF
j_call: TRBJ2-1; v_call: TRBV4-3; clone_size: NA; cdr3_aa: CASSHPGGRSSYNEQFF
j_call: TRBJ2-5; v_call: TRBV28; clone_size: NA; cdr3_aa: CASSLIGVEETQYF
j_call: TRBJ2-5; v_call: TRBV6-2/TRBV6-3; clone_size: NA; cdr3_aa: CASSYTVSWEGGTQYF
j_call: TRBJ1-5; v_call: TRBV6-2/TRBV6-3; clone_size: NA; cdr3_aa: CASSYQSDREPGNQPQHF
j_call: TRBJ2-6; v_call: TRBV6-2/TRBV6-3; clone_size: NA; cdr3_aa: CASSYPQSGANVLTF
j_call: TRBJ2-3; v_call: TRBV20-1; clone_size: NA; cdr3_aa: CSASRGETSGSEADTQYF
j_call: TRBJ2-7; v_call: TRBV25-1; clone_size: NA; cdr3_aa: CASSVASGLAGYEQYF